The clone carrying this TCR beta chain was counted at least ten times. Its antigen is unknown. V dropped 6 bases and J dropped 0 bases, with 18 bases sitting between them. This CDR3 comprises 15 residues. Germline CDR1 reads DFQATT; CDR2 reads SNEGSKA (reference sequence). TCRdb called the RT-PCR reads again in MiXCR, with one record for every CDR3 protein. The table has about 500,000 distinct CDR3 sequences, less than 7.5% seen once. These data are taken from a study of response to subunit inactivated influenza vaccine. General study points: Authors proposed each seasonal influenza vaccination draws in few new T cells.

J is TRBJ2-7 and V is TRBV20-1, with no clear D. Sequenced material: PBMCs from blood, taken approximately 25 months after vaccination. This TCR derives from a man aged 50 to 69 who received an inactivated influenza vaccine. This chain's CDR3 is CSARVGGTISYEQYF. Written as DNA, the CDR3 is TGCAGTGCCCGGGTGGGCGGAACTATCTCCTACGAGCAGTACTTC.